A single sample gave rise to the 31 T cell receptor beta chains below, sequenced in a study of PD-L1 blockade in urothelial cancer. Generated by immunoSEQ multiplex PCR, the TCRdb table keeps only in-frame clones and is missing some. This sample has approximately 72,000 clones, with about 86% found just once. Time point reported: pretreatment peripheral blood. This material consisted of PBMCs, taken around atezolizumab (anti-PD-L1) treatment. The receptor source for this set is a man aged 55 to 70 with urothelial cancer.

The chain employs TRBV7-6 and TRBJ2-1; the D gene is possibly TRBD2 (7 bases). Per germline, CDR1 SGHVS and CDR2 FNYEAQ. This CDR3 contains 16 residues. The V end was cut by 1 base, the J end by 7 bases, with 17 bases between. The CDR3 DNA follows: TGTGCCAGCAGCTTAGAGGCGGGGGCGGGCAAGAATGAGCAGTTCTTC. Translated, it gives CASSLEAGAGKNEQFF.

This clone was seen a handful of times. This chain uses TRBV7-9 with TRBJ1-1, with 8 bases aligning to TRBD1. CDR1 and CDR2 from the germline V gene are SEHNR and FQNEAQ (reference sequence). The CDR3 covers 15 residues. The V segment lost 1 base and the J segment 5 bases; nucleotides outside the gene matches: 6. CDR3 in amino acids: CASSLDGRGHTEAFF. In nucleotides, the CDR3 is TGTGCCAGCAGCTTAGATGGCAGGGGGCATACTGAAGCTTTCTTT.

The table lists this clone with a few counts. This sequence joins TRBV27 and TRBJ1-2, with D possibly TRBD1 on 5 matching bases. The CDR3 runs to 14 residues. Looked up from germline, CDR1 is MNHEY and CDR2 is SMNVEV (reference sequence). Trimming cost V 6 bases and J 10 bases, with 21 bases left between them. The CDR3 reads CASSLLWTSPHYTF. CDR3 coding DNA: TGTGCCAGCAGCCTTCTATGGACATCTCCTCACTACACCTTC.

This chain connects TRBV30 to TRBJ1-1, with TRBD1 as a possible D gene (5 bases). Germline V lookup: CDR1 GTSNPN, CDR2 SVGIG (reference sequence). The V end was cut by 7 bases, the J end by 1 base, with 13 bases between. This CDR3 comprises 13 residues. CDR3 nucleotides: TGTGCCTTAAACCGAGGACAGAACACTGAAGCTTTCTTT. Translation: CALNRGQNTEAFF.

The V gene is TRBV4-1, the J gene TRBJ2-2; 7 positions match TRBD1. The germline V gene has CDR1 MGHRA and CDR2 YSYEKL. This CDR3 has 18 amino acids. Losses at the gene ends were 4 bases for V and 6 bases for J; bases not matched to a gene: 17. The CDR3 coding sequence is TGCGCCAGCAGCCCCAGGGGTGTCGGGGCAGGGGGAGCCGGGGAGCTGTTTTTT. Its translation is CASSPRGVGAGGAGELFF.

This sequence joins TRBV30 and TRBJ1-5, with a weak D call TRBD1 (6 bases). The length of the CDR3 is 13 residues. Per the germline V gene, CDR1 is GTSNPN and CDR2 is SVGIG (reference sequence). Between the trimmed V and J ends, which lost 1 base and 6 bases, there was a span of 10 bases. CDR3 nucleotides: TGTGCCTGGAGTGAACAGGGAGCTCAGCCCCAGCATTTT. Amino acid sequence: CAWSEQGAQPQHF.

The chain combines TRBV30 with TRBJ1-2; 8 positions match TRBD1. The CDR3 is 14 residues long. CDR1 and CDR2 (germline): GTSNPN, SVGIG (reference sequence). J lost 4 bases, V lost 4 bases, and 8 bases had no gene match. For the CDR3, the DNA is TGTGCCTGGACCCTGACAGGGGCGGGCTATGGCTACACCTTC. This sequence encodes CAWTLTGAGYGYTF.

The chain links TRBV2 to TRBJ1-1; 7 nucleotides align to TRBD1. J was trimmed by 5 bases and V by 8 bases; bases with no gene match: 14. Germline CDR1 SNHLY, CDR2 FYNNEI. The CDR3 loop spans 15 amino acids. Here the CDR3 reads CASSRDEMTGTEAFF. The CDR3 bases are TGTGCCAGCTCTCGGGACGAAATGACAGGGACTGAAGCTTTCTTT. Filled out from reference TRBV2 and TRBJ1-1, the complete variable domain reads EPEVTQTPSHQVTQMGQEVILRCVPISNHLYFYWYRQILGQKVEFLVSFYNNEISEKSEIFDDQFSVERPDGSNFTLKIRSTKLEDSAMYFCASSRDEMTGTEAFFGQGTRLTVV.

The J gene is TRBJ1-1, the V gene TRBV29-1; D uncertain. CDR3 size: 13 residues. Trimming pared 1 base from V and 1 base from J, leaving 7 bases between. The V gene's germline CDR1 is SQVTM and CDR2 ANQGSEA. The CDR3 bases are TGCAGCGTTGAAGCGAGTGCGAACACTGAAGCTTTCTTT. Its translation: CSVEASANTEAFF.

The rearrangement links TRBV28 to TRBJ1-1; 10 bases fit TRBD1. The CDR3 sequence is 16 residues long. Looked up from germline, CDR1 is MDHEN and CDR2 is SYDVKM. With 1 base clipped from V and 2 bases from J, the junction kept 4 bases outside the gene matches. The CDR3 sequence is CASSLLGTGDNTEAFF. CDR3 nucleotide sequence: TGTGCCAGCAGTTTATTGGGGACAGGGGATAACACTGAAGCTTTCTTT.

The chain links TRBV11-3 to TRBJ2-1, with a tentative D call TRBD2 (6 bases). Trimming took off 1 base at V and 6 bases at J, with 28 bases between the two ends. CDR3 size: 20 residues. The germline gives CDR1 SGHNT, CDR2 YENEEA. In nucleotides, the CDR3 is TGTGCCAGCAGCTTAGTGAGGGAGGTCGCTACATTCCTAGGTCGCAATGAGCAGTTCTTC. Translated: CASSLVREVATFLGRNEQFF.

Many counts were recorded for this clone. The rearrangement uses TRBV7-9 and TRBJ1-6, with D uncertain. The CDR3 is 15 amino acids. V was cut by 0 bases and J by 9 bases, with 12 bases left in between. The germline CDR1 and CDR2 sequences are SEHNR and FQNEAQ (reference sequence). Written as DNA, the CDR3 is TGTGCCAGCAGCTTAGCGCGGGGTATGGGTTCACCCCTCCACTTT. It translates to CASSLARGMGSPLHF.

The chain joins TRBV6-1 to TRBJ2-7, with 10 bases fitting TRBD2. The CDR3 spans 11 residues. The V and J ends lost 4 bases and 12 bases, in that order; junction bases with no gene match: 3. Looked up from germline, CDR1 is MNHNS and CDR2 is SASEGT. The CDR3 loop is CASSVSGGMYF. The CDR3, as DNA: TGTGCCAGCAGTGTTAGCGGGGGGATGTACTTC.

This chain connects TRBV5-1 to TRBJ1-1; perhaps TRBD1 as D (6 bases). This CDR3 spans 14 amino acids. The germline V gene has CDR1 SGHRS and CDR2 YFSETQ. V was cut by 7 bases and J by 3 bases, with 16 bases left in between. The CDR3 sequence: CASGPTRTDTEAFF. CDR3 coding DNA: TGCGCCAGCGGCCCTACCCGGACAGACACTGAAGCTTTCTTT.

V and J are TRBV9 and TRBJ1-1, with 7 nucleotides matching TRBD1. The CDR3 is 15 amino acids. Germline V lookup: CDR1 SGDLS, CDR2 YYNGEE. Trimming at V came to 2 bases and at J to 9 bases, leaving 13 bases not matched to a gene. CDR3 bases: TGTGCCAGCAGCGTTAGTTTCCCCGGGGACAGCCAAGCTTTCTTT. This sequence encodes CASSVSFPGDSQAFF.

This chain joins TRBV5-8 and TRBJ1-5; 8 bases line up with TRBD1. The CDR3 is made up of 15 amino acids. CDR1 and CDR2 (germline): SGHTS, YDEGEE. The V gene end was trimmed by 4 bases and the J gene end by 3 bases; junction bases not matched to a gene: 6. CDR3 amino acids: CASSLGDRINQPQHF. In nucleotides, the CDR3 is TGTGCCAGCAGCCTGGGGGACAGGATCAATCAGCCCCAGCATTTT.

The chain carries TRBV7-9 and TRBJ1-4, with 9 bases fitting TRBD1. The germline gives CDR1 SEHNR, CDR2 FQNEAQ (reference sequence). The CDR3 covers 14 residues. Trimming cost V 5 bases and J 8 bases; bases outside gene matches: 6. In DNA form, the CDR3 reads TGTGCCAGCAGCCCCGGACAGGGGAGGGAAAAACTGTTTTTT. It is translated as CASSPGQGREKLFF.

The rearrangement links TRBV7-9 to TRBJ1-1; a weak D match, TRBD1 (5 bases). V gave up 0 bases and J gave up 7 bases, with 9 bases separating them. In germline, CDR1 is SEHNR, CDR2 FQNEAQ (reference sequence). This CDR3 comprises 13 residues. Written as DNA, the CDR3 is TGTGCCAGCAGCTTAGCTCTGGGACTTGAAGCTTTCTTT. This gives the protein CASSLALGLEAFF. The full variable domain, with the rest looked up from reference TRBV7-9 and TRBJ1-1, is DTGVSQNPRHKITKRGQNVTFRCDPISEHNRLYWYRQTLGQGPEFLTYFQNEAQLEKSRLLSDRFSAERPKGSFSTLEIQRTEQGDSAMYLCASSLALGLEAFFGQGTRLTVV.

The gene calls are TRBV30 and TRBJ2-7, with a weak D call TRBD1 (5 bases). V lost 5 bases to trimming and J lost 3 bases, with 14 bases between them. Germline lookup yields CDR1 GTSNPN and CDR2 SVGIG (reference sequence). The CDR3 extends over 13 amino acids. The CDR3 sequence: CAWDQGARYEQYF. CDR3 nucleotides: TGTGCCTGGGACCAGGGCGCTCGCTACGAGCAGTACTTC.

This clone was observed once. The chain couples TRBV5-1 to TRBJ2-1, with 9 bases lining up with TRBD1. After removal of 1 base from V and 7 bases from J, the junction contained 3 bases not matched to a gene. Germline-derived CDR1 and CDR2 are SGHRS and YFSETQ. This CDR3 contains 14 residues. The CDR3 region is CASSLWDRENEQFF. The CDR3 bases are TGCGCCAGCAGCTTGTGGGACAGGGAAAATGAGCAGTTCTTC. Filled out from reference TRBV5-1 and TRBJ2-1, the complete variable domain reads KAGVTQTPRYLIKTRGQQVTLSCSPISGHRSVSWYQQTPGQGLQFLFEYFSETQRNKGNFPGRFSGRQFSNSRSEMNVSTLELGDSALYLCASSLWDRENEQFFGPGTRLTVL.

The chain joins TRBV7-6 to TRBJ2-3; D is ambiguous. Between the trimmed V and J ends, which lost 0 bases and 3 bases, there was a span of 7 bases. Germline V gives CDR1 SGHVS, CDR2 FNYEAQ. CDR3 size: 14 residues. CDR3 DNA: TGTGCCAGCAGCTTAGCCTACCATACAGATACGCAGTATTTT. This codes for CASSLAYHTDTQYF. The full variable domain, completed using reference TRBV7-6 and TRBJ2-3, is GAGVSQSPRYKVTKRGQDVALRCDPISGHVSLYWYRQALGQGPEFLTYFNYEAQQDKSGLPNDRFSAERPEGSISTLTIQRTEQRDSAMYRCASSLAYHTDTQYFGPGTRLTVL.

This clone occurred once. The chain combines TRBV7-2 with TRBJ1-1; D not certain. The CDR3 consists of 18 residues. Germline V gene lookup returns CDR1 SGHTA and CDR2 FQGNSA. Trimming removed 2 bases at V and 4 bases at J, with 23 bases between. Here the CDR3 DNA reads TGTGCCAGCAGCTTACGGCAACAGACACCCAAAGCGGGCACTGAAGCTTTCTTT. It is translated as CASSLRQQTPKAGTEAFF.

The table lists this clone with a count of one. A read error may account for a junction end that differs from germline. This chain joins TRBV13 and TRBJ1-5, with TRBD1 as a possible D gene (5 bases). CDR1 is PRHDT, CDR2 FYEKMQ, per germline (reference sequence). CDR3 size: 16 residues. CDR3 region: CASTLRGAPDNQPQHF. The CDR3 DNA is TGTGCCAGCACCTTACGCGGGGCCCCGGACAATCAGCCCCAGCATTTT.

This sequence joins TRBV7-6 and TRBJ1-6; TRBD1 matches 8 bases. Germline trimming cut 6 bases from V and 6 bases from J; bases unmatched to any gene: 1. The length of the CDR3 is 13 residues. Germline V lookup: CDR1 SGHVS, CDR2 FNYEAQ. CDR3 protein: CASRQGGNSPLHF. The CDR3 DNA sequence: TGTGCCAGCAGACAGGGGGGTAATTCACCCCTCCACTTT.

The J gene is TRBJ1-2, the V gene TRBV25-1, with no clear D. Trimming shortened V by 5 bases and J by 5 bases, and 9 bases separated the two germline ends. CDR1 and CDR2 (germline): MGHDK, SYGVNS. The CDR3 runs 12 residues. Here the CDR3 reads CASSYGDYGYTF. The CDR3 nucleotides are TGTGCCAGCAGTTACGGGGATTATGGCTACACCTTC.

This clone was counted once. The V call is TRBV7-9, the J call TRBJ2-5; 7 bases line up with TRBD1. Germline values: CDR1 SEHNR, CDR2 FQNEAQ (reference sequence). J gave up 1 base and V 3 bases, and 8 bases lay outside the gene matches. The length of the CDR3 is 16 residues. CDR3 DNA: TGTGCCAGCAGCTTGACACCGACAGGGCCCCAAGAGACCCAGTACTTC. This codes for CASSLTPTGPQETQYF.

The V call is TRBV15, the J call TRBJ1-4; 10 bases match TRBD1. The CDR3 consists of 16 residues. V shed 2 bases, J shed 8 bases, and the junction held 8 bases outside the gene matches. Germline V gene sequence: CDR1 LNHNV, CDR2 YYDKDF (reference sequence). The CDR3 DNA follows: TGTGCCACCAGCAGATATTCCGGACAGGGGGGGGAAAAACTGTTTTTT. This gives the protein CATSRYSGQGGEKLFF.

The genes are TRBV6-1 and TRBJ1-2, with 11 nucleotides matching TRBD1. CDR1 is MNHNS, CDR2 SASEGT, per germline. Losses at the gene ends were 6 bases for V and 7 bases for J; bases not matched to a gene: 4. This CDR3 comprises 13 residues. Written as DNA, the CDR3 is TGTGCCAGCAGGTGGACAGGGGGCGTTGGCTACACCTTC. Protein product: CASRWTGGVGYTF.

This clone was seen a single time. The rearrangement joins TRBV5-4 to TRBJ2-2; possible D gene TRBD1, 6 bases. V was shortened by 1 base and J by 7 bases, with 14 bases between the two germline ends. The germline V gene encodes CDR1 SGHNT and CDR2 YYREEE (reference sequence). This CDR3 has 15 residues. CDR3 nucleotides: TGTGCCAGCAGCTTGCTTGGGTTAGGGGGCGGGGAGCTGTTTTTT. Its translation is CASSLLGLGGGELFF.

This chain connects TRBV5-1 to TRBJ1-4; a possible D gene is TRBD1 (6 bases). With 4 bases removed from V and 3 bases from J, the gap between germline ends came to 13 bases. The CDR3 is 15 amino acids. The V gene's germline CDR1 is SGHRS and CDR2 YFSETQ. This CDR3 is CASSDPGHANEKLFF. In DNA form, the CDR3 reads TGCGCCAGCAGCGATCCGGGACACGCTAATGAAAAACTGTTTTTT.

CDR3 in DNA: TGTGCCTGGATTAGCGGGGGGGCCCTAAACACCGGGGAGCTGTTTTTT. Protein product: CAWISGGALNTGELFF. J is TRBJ2-2 and V is TRBV30, with 11 nucleotides matching TRBD2. The CDR3 extends over 16 amino acids. Trimming removed 4 bases from V and 2 bases from J; junction bases left unmatched: 6. CDR1 is GTSNPN and CDR2 is SVGIG in the germline V gene (reference sequence).